Below, 21 T cell receptor beta chains from the same sample are listed, as sequenced in a study of blood T cell repertoires in COVID-19. Data came from immunoSEQ multiplex PCR; TCRdb stores just in-frame clones and leaves some out. The sample includes 190,000 or so clones, around 90% of them seen just once. Sequences were obtained from peripheral blood. The source of these receptors is a man aged 45 to 65 with acute or convalescent COVID-19.

The chain employs TRBV29-1 and TRBJ2-1; a possible D gene is TRBD1 (6 bases). Per the germline V gene, CDR1 is SQVTM and CDR2 is ANQGSEA. V lost 2 bases, J lost 8 bases, and 16 bases lay in between. The CDR3 loop spans 14 amino acids. CDR3 DNA sequence: TGCAGCGTTGAATCGTTAGGGGGTGGAGATGAGCAGTTCTTC. Residues: CSVESLGGGDEQFF.

This sequence joins TRBV29-1 and TRBJ2-3, with 7 bases lining up with TRBD2. The junction had 4 bases not matched to a gene; V was cut back by 5 bases and J by 5 bases. The CDR3 length is 12 residues. Germline V gives CDR1 SQVTM, CDR2 ANQGSEA. CDR3: CSVSSGEDTQYF. The CDR3 coding sequence is TGCAGCGTTTCTAGCGGTGAAGATACGCAGTATTTT.

The chain uses TRBV5-4 and TRBJ2-7; the D gene is possibly TRBD2 (6 bases). V was pared by 1 base and J by 7 bases, with 18 bases between. Germline V CDR1 and CDR2: SGHNT, YYREEE (reference sequence). The CDR3 has 15 residues. CDR3 sequence (DNA): TGTGCCAGCAGCTTGTATAAGGCCGGGAGCACGGAGCAGTACTTC. This sequence encodes CASSLYKAGSTEQYF.

CDR3 amino acids: CASSRGQENEKLFF. CDR3 DNA: TGCGCCAGCAGCCGGGGACAGGAGAATGAAAAACTGTTTTTT. The chain uses TRBV4-1 and TRBJ1-4, with TRBD1 identical over 8 bases. Germline V gene lookup returns CDR1 MGHRA and CDR2 YSYEKL. The length of the CDR3 is 14 residues. With V trimmed by 4 bases and J by 5 bases, 3 bases remained unmatched.

The rearrangement links TRBV6-6 to TRBJ2-5; 8 bases agree with TRBD1. CDR3 length equals 13 residues. Germline values: CDR1 MNHNY, CDR2 SVGAGI (reference sequence). V lost 5 bases and J lost 9; bases outside the gene matches: 8. This CDR3 reads CASSQGQEFAQYF. The CDR3 region has the DNA TGTGCCAGCAGTCAGGGACAGGAGTTTGCCCAGTACTTC.

This clone turned up a few times. The chain uses TRBV21-1 and TRBJ1-3; the table names TRBD1, a call not compared with the DNA. TRBV21-1 is tagged as a pseudogene. The CDR3 covers 21 residues. The CDR3 loop is CASSKPHEDRACFVPGNTIYF. The CDR3 DNA is TGTGCCAGCAGCAAACCACACGAGGACAGGGCTTGTTTTGTACCCGGAAACACCATATATTTT.

J is TRBJ2-3 and V is TRBV7-6, with 9 bases fitting TRBD1. V was pared by 3 bases and J by 5 bases, with 9 bases of the junction left unmatched. Germline V CDR1 and CDR2: SGHVS, FNYEAQ. The CDR3 consists of 16 residues. CDR3 sequence (DNA): TGTGCCAGCAGCTTCCTGGGACAGGGAACATTAGATACGCAGTATTTT. Its protein is CASSFLGQGTLDTQYF.

The rearrangement uses TRBV19 and TRBJ2-2, with 9 bases that match TRBD1. Trimming took 3 bases from V and 2 from J; bases not matched to a gene: 10. The germline CDR1 and CDR2 sequences are LNHDA and SQIVND (reference sequence). The CDR3 totals 18 residues. CDR3 DNA sequence: TGTGCCAGTAGTATCCGAAGGAACAGGGGGCTAAACACCGGGGAGCTGTTTTTT. This encodes CASSIRRNRGLNTGELFF.

The rearrangement links TRBV6-5 to TRBJ1-1; TRBD1 matches at 7 bases. The CDR3 consists of 13 residues. Germline lookup yields CDR1 MNHEY and CDR2 SVGAGI. The V and J ends lost 6 bases and 7 bases, in that order; junction bases with no gene match: 8. CDR3: CASSGQEGLEAFF. DNA for the CDR3: TGTGCCAGCAGCGGACAGGAGGGACTTGAAGCTTTCTTT.

The chain is built from TRBV9 and TRBJ2-2, with TRBD2 matching over 7 bases. The CDR3 has 12 amino acids. The V segment lost 7 bases and the J segment 6 bases; nucleotides outside the gene matches: 3. CDR1 and CDR2 from the germline V gene are SGDLS and YYNGEE. In nucleotides, the CDR3 is TGTGCCAGCGGGGGGGACGCCGGGGAGCTGTTTTTT. It yields the protein CASGGDAGELFF.

J is TRBJ1-6 and V is TRBV27; the D gene is possibly TRBD1 (5 bases). This CDR3 comprises 14 residues. V was clipped by 3 bases and J by 4 bases, with 7 bases between them. Germline CDR1 and CDR2: MNHEY and SMNVEV (reference sequence). In DNA, the CDR3 is TGTGCCAGCAGTTTGGAGGGGTATAATTCACCCCTCCACTTT. Translating gives CASSLEGYNSPLHF.

The gene calls are TRBV9 and TRBJ2-5, with a tentative D call TRBD2 (6 bases). The germline V gene has CDR1 SGDLS and CDR2 YYNGEE. This CDR3 has 16 amino acids. V gave up 4 bases and J gave up 1 base, with 17 bases separating them. CDR3 in DNA: TGTGCCAGCAGCCCGAGAGGAGGGGCCCCCCAAGAGACCCAGTACTTC. Its protein product is CASSPRGGAPQETQYF.

This chain joins TRBV6-5 and TRBJ2-4; 7 nucleotides match TRBD1. The trim removed 6 bases at V and 1 base at J, leaving 6 bases unmatched. CDR3 size: 15 residues. In germline, CDR1 is MNHEY, CDR2 SVGAGI. CDR3 region: CASRLGGTAKNIQYF. DNA for the CDR3: TGTGCCAGCAGACTAGGGGGCACGGCCAAAAACATTCAGTACTTC.

This clone has only a few counts. This chain uses TRBV27 with TRBJ2-5; 8 bases match TRBD2. The CDR3 sequence is 15 residues long. The V segment lost 3 bases and the J segment 2 bases; nucleotides outside the gene matches: 5. Germline V lookup: CDR1 MNHEY, CDR2 SMNVEV (reference sequence). CDR3 in DNA: TGTGCCAGCAGTTTCATGGCTAGCGGGCAAGAGACCCAGTACTTC. Amino acids: CASSFMASGQETQYF.

The rearrangement uses TRBV20-1 and TRBJ1-6; 10 bases agree with TRBD1. J gave up 6 bases and V 3 bases, and 5 bases lay outside the gene matches. This CDR3 comprises 15 residues. CDR1 is DFQATT, CDR2 SNEGSKA, per germline (reference sequence). The CDR3 here is CSASSGTGVNSPLHF. In DNA form, the CDR3 reads TGCAGTGCTAGTTCAGGGACAGGGGTTAATTCACCCCTCCACTTT.

This chain connects TRBV18 to TRBJ1-5; the D gene is possibly TRBD1 (6 bases). V lost 3 bases and J 3 bases, leaving 9 bases between the germline ends. Germline CDR1 KGHSH, CDR2 LQKENI. This CDR3 contains 14 residues. As DNA, the CDR3 is TGTGCCAGCTCACCTGGACAGTTCAATCAGCCCCAGCATTTT. It codes for CASSPGQFNQPQHF.

The chain employs TRBV9 and TRBJ1-1; no reliable D call. This CDR3 has 14 amino acids. V lost 0 bases to trimming and J lost 4 bases, with 10 bases between them. Germline assignment: CDR1 SGDLS and CDR2 YYNGEE. CDR3 in DNA: TGTGCCAGCAGCGTAGGTGGGCTATCCACTGAAGCTTTCTTT. Protein: CASSVGGLSTEAFF.

The chain has TRBV2 and TRBJ1-4; 12 bases line up with TRBD1. The germline gives CDR1 SNHLY, CDR2 FYNNEI. The trim removed 9 bases at V and 3 bases at J, leaving 11 bases unmatched. CDR3 length: 17 amino acids. Written as DNA, the CDR3 is TGTGCCAGTAATCCCCGGGACAGGGGGCCCGCTAATGAAAAACTGTTTTTT. Translating gives CASNPRDRGPANEKLFF.

The chain recombines TRBV11-2 with TRBJ2-7; 9 nucleotides align to TRBD2. Germline assignment: CDR1 SGHAT and CDR2 FQNNGV. This CDR3 contains 18 residues. The V gene end was trimmed by 2 bases and the J gene end by 3 bases; junction bases not matched to a gene: 14. The CDR3 DNA follows: TGTGCCAGCAGCTTATGGCTAGCGGGAACACAGGAATACTACGAGCAGTACTTC. This encodes CASSLWLAGTQEYYEQYF.

The V gene is TRBV13, the J gene TRBJ2-3; 8 nucleotides agree with TRBD1. V was clipped by 5 bases and J by 4 bases; unmatched bases: 8. Per the germline V gene, CDR1 is PRHDT and CDR2 is FYEKMQ (reference sequence). The CDR3 has 15 residues. CDR3 protein: CASSLGTGVADTQYF. CDR3 sequence (DNA): TGTGCCAGCAGCCTGGGGACAGGAGTGGCAGATACGCAGTATTTT. The variable domain in full, with the rest retrieved from reference TRBV13 and TRBJ2-3, is AAGVIQSPRHLIKEKRETATLKCYPIPRHDTVYWYQQGPGQDPQFLISFYEKMQSDKGSIPDRFSAQQFSDYHSELNMSSLELGDSALYFCASSLGTGVADTQYFGPGTRLTVL.

The chain joins TRBV2 to TRBJ1-2; 8 bases agree with TRBD1. Germline loops: CDR1 SNHLY, CDR2 FYNNEI. V dropped 6 bases and J dropped 6; count of bases not matched to a gene: 15. This CDR3 is 16 amino acids long. Here the CDR3 DNA reads TGTGCCAGCAGGTACACCCAGGGGGCCCAGGGCGATGGCTACACCTTC. Amino acids: CASRYTQGAQGDGYTF.